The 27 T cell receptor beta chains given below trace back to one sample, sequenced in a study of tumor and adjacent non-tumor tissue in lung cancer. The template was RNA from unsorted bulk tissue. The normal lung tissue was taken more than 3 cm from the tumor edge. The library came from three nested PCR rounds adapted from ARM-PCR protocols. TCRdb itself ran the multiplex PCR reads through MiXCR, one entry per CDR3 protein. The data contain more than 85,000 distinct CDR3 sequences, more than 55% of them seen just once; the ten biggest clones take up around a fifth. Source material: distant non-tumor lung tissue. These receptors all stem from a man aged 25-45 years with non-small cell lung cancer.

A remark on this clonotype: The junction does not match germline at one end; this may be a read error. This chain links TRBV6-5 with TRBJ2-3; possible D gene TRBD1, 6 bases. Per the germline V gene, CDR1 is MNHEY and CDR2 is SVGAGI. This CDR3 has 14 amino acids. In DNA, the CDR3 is TGTACCAGCAGCCTCGAAGGGGGAAGAGATACGCAGTATTTT. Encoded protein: CTSSLEGGRDTQYF.

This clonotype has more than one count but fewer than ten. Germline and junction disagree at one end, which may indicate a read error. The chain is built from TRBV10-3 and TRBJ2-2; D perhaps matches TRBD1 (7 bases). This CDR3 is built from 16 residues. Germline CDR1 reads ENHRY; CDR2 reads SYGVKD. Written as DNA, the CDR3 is TGTGCTATCAATGAGAAAGGAGGGGGCTTAGGAGGGGAGCTGTTTTTT. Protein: CAINEKGGGLGGELFF.

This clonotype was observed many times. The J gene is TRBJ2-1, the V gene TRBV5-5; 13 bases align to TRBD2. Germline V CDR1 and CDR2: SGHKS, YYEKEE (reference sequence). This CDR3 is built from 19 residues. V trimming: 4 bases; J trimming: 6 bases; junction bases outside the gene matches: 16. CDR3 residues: CASSPGLAGDPSKINEQFF. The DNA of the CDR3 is TGTGCCAGCAGCCCCGGACTAGCGGGGGATCCTTCTAAAATCAATGAGCAGTTCTTC.

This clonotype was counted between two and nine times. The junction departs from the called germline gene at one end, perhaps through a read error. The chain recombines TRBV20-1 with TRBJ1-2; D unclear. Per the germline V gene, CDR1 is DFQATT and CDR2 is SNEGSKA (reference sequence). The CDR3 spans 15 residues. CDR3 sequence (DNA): TGCAGTGCTAGAGATGGGTCCCGGACCCCCTATGGCTATACTTTC. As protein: CSARDGSRTPYGYTF.

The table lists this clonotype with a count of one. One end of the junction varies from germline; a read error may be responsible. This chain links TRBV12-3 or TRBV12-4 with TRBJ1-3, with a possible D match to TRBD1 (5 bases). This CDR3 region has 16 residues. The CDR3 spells CGSSPGSRISGNTIYF. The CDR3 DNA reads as TGTGGCAGCAGCCCAGGGAGCCGTATCTCTGGAAACACCATATATTTT.

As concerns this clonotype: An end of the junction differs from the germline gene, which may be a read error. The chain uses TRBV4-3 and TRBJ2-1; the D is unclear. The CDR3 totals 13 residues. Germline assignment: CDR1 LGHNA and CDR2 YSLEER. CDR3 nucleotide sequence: TGCGCCAGCAGCCAGGCCTTGTGGAATGAGCAATTCTTC. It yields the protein CASSQALWNEQFF.

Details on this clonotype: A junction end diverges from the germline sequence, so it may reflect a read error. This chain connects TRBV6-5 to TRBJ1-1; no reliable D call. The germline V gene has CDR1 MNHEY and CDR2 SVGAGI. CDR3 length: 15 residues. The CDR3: CASSGTDRMGTVAFF. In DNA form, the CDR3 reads TGTGCCAGCAGTGGTACAGATCGTATGGGCACTGTAGCTTTCTTT.

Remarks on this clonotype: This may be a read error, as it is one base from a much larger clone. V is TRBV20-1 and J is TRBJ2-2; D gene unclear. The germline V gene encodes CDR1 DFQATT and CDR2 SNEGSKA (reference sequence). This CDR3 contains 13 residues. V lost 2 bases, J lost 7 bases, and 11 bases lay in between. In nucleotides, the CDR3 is TGCAGTGCTAGAATGAAAGGGATCGGGGAGCTGTTTTTT. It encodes CSARMKGIGELFF.

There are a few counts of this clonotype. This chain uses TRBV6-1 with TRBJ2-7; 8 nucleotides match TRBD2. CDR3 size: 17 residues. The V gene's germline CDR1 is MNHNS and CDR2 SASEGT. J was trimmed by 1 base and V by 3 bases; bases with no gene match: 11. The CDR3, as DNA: TGTGCCAGCAGTGACGTGAATCGCGGGGGGCGATCCTACGAGCAGTACTTC. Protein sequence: CASSDVNRGGRSYEQYF.

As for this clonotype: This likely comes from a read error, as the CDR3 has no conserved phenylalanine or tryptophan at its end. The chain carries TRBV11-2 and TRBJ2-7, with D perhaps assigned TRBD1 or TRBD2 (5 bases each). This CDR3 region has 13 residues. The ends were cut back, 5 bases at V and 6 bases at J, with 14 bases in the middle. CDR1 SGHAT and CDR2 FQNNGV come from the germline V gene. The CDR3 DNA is TGTGCCAGCAGCGCCGTACTAGGGACCGAGCAGTACTCC. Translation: CASSAVLGTEQYS.

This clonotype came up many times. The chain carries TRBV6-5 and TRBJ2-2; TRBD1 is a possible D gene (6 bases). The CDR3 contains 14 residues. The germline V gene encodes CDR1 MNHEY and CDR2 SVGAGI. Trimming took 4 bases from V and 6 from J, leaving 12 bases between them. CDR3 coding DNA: TGTGCCAGCAGTTCCAGGGGACGGGCCGGGGAGCTGTTTTTT. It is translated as CASSSRGRAGELFF.

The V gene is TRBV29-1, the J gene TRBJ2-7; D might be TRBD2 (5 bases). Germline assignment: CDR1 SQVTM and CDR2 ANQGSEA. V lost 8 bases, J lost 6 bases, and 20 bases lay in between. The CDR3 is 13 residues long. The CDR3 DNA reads TGCAGCCCTGAAGGCGGGTCGTTGCTCGAGCAGTACTTC. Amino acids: CSPEGGSLLEQYF.

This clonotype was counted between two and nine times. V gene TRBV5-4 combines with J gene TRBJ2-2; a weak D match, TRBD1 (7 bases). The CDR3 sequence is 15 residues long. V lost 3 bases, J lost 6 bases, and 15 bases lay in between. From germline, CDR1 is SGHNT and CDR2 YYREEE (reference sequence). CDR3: CASSWGDRPAGELFF. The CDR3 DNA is TGTGCCAGCAGCTGGGGGGACAGACCGGCCGGGGAGCTGTTTTTT.

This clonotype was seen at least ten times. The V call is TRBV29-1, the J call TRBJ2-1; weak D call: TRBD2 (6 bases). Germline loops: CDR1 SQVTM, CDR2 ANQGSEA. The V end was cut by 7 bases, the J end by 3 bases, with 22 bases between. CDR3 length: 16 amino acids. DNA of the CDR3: TGCAGCGCCGCCCCGAGTAGCGGTATGAACTACAATGAGCAGTTCTTC. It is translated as CSAAPSSGMNYNEQFF.

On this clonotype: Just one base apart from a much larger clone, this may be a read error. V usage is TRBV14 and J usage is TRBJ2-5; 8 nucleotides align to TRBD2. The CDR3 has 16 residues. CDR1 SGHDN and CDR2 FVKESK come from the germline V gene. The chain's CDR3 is CAISQARGGLLETQYF. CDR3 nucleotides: TGTGCCATCAGCCAAGCCCGGGGGGGGCTGCTGGAGACCCAGTACTTC.

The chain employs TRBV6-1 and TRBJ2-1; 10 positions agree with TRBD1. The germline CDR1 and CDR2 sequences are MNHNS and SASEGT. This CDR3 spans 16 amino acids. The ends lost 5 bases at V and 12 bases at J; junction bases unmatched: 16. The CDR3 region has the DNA TGTGCCAGCAGTTTCGAGACAGGGGGCTCCTACAGTGGGCAGTTCTTC. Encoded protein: CASSFETGGSYSGQFF.

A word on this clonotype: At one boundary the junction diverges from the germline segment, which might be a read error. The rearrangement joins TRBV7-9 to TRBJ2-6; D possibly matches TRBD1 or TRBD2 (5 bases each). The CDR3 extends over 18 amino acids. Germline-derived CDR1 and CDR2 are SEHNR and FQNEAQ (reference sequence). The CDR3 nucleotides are TGTGCCAGCAGCTTAGAATTCCGGAGGAAATCTGGGGCCAACGTCCTGAGTTTC. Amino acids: CASSLEFRRKSGANVLSF.

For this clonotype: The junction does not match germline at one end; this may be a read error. CDR3 residues: CASSQDWPGTEQFF. The CDR3 DNA is TGCGCCAGTAGCCAAGATTGGCCCGGGACTGAGCAGTTCTTC. This chain joins TRBV4-1 and TRBJ2-1; perhaps D is TRBD1 or TRBD2 (5 bases each). The CDR3 totals 14 residues. Germline CDR1 and CDR2: MGHRA and YSYEKL.

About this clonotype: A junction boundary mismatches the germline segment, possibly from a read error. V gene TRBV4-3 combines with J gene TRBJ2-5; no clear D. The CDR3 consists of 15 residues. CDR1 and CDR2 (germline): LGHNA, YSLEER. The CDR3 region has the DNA TGCGCCATCAGCCAAGAATACGCGGAAATAGAGACCCAGTACTTC. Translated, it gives CAISQEYAEIETQYF.

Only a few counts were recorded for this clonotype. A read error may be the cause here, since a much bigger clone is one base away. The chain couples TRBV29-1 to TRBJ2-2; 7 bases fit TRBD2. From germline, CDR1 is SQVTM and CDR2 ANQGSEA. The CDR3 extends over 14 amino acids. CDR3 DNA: TGCAGCGTCGGGGAAGTCGGGGGGACCGGGGAGCTGCTTTTT. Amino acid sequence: CSVGEVGGTGELLF.

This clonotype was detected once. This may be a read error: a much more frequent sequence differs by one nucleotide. CDR3 DNA: TGTGCCAGCAGTTTAGGATGTGGACACCCTCGGGCTTTCTTT. This encodes CASSLGCGHPRAFF. This chain uses TRBV12-3 or TRBV12-4 with TRBJ1-1, with D maybe TRBD1 (5 bases). This CDR3 spans 14 amino acids. The V end was cut by 1 base, the J end by 11 bases, with 17 bases between.

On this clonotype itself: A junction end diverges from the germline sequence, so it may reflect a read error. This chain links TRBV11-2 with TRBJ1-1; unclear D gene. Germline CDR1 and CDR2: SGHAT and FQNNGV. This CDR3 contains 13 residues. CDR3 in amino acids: CTSTLTGNTEAFF. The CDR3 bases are TGTACCAGCACCTTGACGGGGAACACTGAAGCTTTCTTT.

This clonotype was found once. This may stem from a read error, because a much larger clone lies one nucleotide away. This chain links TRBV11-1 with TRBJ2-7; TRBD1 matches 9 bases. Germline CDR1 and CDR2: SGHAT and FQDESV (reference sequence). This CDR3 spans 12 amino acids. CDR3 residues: CANSGQGREQYF. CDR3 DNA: TGTGCCAACAGCGGACAGGGGCGCGAGCAGTACTTC.

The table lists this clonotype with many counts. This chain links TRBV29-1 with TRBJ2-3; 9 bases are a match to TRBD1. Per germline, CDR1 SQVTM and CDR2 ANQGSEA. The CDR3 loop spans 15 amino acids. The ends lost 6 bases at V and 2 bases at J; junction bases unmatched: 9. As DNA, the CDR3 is TGCAGCGTCGCCACCGGGACAGGGTCCACAGATACGCAGTATTTT. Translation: CSVATGTGSTDTQYF.

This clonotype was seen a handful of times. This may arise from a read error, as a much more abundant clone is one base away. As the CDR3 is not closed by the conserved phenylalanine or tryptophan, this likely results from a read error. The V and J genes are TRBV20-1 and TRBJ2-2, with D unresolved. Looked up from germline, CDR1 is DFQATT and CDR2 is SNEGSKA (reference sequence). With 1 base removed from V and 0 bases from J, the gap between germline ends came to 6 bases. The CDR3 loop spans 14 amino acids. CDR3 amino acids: CSARGTSNTGELFY. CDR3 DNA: TGCAGTGCTAGAGGGACCTCGAACACCGGGGAGCTGTTTTAT.

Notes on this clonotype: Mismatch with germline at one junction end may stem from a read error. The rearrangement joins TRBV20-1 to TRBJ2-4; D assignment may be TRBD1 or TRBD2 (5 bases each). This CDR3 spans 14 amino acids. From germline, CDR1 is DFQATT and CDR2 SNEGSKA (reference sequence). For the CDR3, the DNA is TGTAGTGCTAGGCACGGGGCCGCCATAAACATTCAGTACTTC. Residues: CSARHGAAINIQYF.

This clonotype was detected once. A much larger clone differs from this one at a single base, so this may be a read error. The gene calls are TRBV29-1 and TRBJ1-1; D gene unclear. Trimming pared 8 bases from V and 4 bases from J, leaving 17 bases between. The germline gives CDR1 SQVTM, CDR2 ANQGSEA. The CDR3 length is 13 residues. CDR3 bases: TGCAGCAGATTAAGTGTTGATAGCACTGAAGCTTTCTTT. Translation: CSRLSVDSTEAFF.